This TCR beta chain came from a study of T and B cells in COVID-19 patients. Study results and limitations: Sorted SARS-CoV-2-responsive or tetramer+ T cells and CD4+, regulatory and CD8+ subsets were not yet sequenced.

This clonotype was seen a handful of times. What it binds is unknown. Multiplex PCR with BIOMED2 TRB-A/B primer pools amplified TRB rearrangements. From the multiplex PCR reads, TCRdb called clonotypes with MiXCR, one entry per CDR3 protein. The sample lists around 12,000 distinct CDR3 sequences, under 35% occurring once. CDR3 size: 14 residues. Germline V gene sequence: CDR1 MNHEY, CDR2 SVGAGI. The V gene end was trimmed by 4 bases and the J gene end by 7 bases; junction bases not matched to a gene: 9. Each TRB amplification used about 250-550 ng of genomic DNA from blood. J is TRBJ2-7 and V is TRBV6-5; 8 nucleotides agree with TRBD1. The TCR originated in a human donor with active COVID-19. Sequencing was done on a sample of blood. CDR3 sequence reads: CASSFRQGAGEQYF. CDR3 nucleotides: TGTGCCAGCAGTTTTAGGCAGGGGGCGGGGGAGCAGTACTTC.